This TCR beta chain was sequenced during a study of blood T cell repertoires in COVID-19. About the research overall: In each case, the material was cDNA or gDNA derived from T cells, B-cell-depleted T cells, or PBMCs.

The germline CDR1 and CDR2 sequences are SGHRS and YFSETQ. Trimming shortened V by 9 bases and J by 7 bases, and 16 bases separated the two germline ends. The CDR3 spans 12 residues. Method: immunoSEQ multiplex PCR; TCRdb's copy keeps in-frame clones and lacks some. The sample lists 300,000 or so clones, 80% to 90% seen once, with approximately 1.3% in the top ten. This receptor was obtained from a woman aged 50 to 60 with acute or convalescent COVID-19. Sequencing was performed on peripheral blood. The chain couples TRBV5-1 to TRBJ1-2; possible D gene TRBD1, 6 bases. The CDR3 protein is CAIFAGGLGYTF. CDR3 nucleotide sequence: TGCGCCATCTTCGCCGGGGGGCTTGGCTACACCTTC. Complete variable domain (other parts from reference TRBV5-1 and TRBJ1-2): KAGVTQTPRYLIKTRGQQVTLSCSPISGHRSVSWYQQTPGQGLQFLFEYFSETQRNKGNFPGRFSGRQFSNSRSEMNVSTLELGDSALYLCAIFAGGLGYTFGSGTRLTVV.